What follows is one T cell receptor beta chain and its context. Produced via immunoSEQ multiplex PCR; TCRdb's table is partial and in-frame only. The repertoire holds just over 150,000 clones, with over 90% as singletons. The source of the sample is a study of T cell responses to AZD1222 COVID-19 vaccine. The germline V gene encodes CDR1 SGHTA and CDR2 FQGNSA. The CDR3 contains 15 residues. Trimming removed 0 bases at V and 4 bases at J, with 7 bases between. Sequenced material: peripheral blood, taken 28 days after the second AZD1222 dose. The source is an adult who received the AZD1222 COVID-19 vaccine. V is TRBV7-2 and J is TRBJ1-6; unclear D gene. CDR3 DNA sequence: TGTGCCAGCAGCTTAGCAGCAAGTTATAATTCACCCCTCCACTTT. Residues: CASSLAASYNSPLHF. The full variable domain, with the rest looked up from reference TRBV7-2 and TRBJ1-6, is GAGVSQSPSNKVTEKGKDVELRCDPISGHTALYWYRQSLGQGLEFLIYFQGNSAPDKSGLPSDRFSAERTGGSVSTLTIQRTQQEDSAVYLCASSLAASYNSPLHFGNGTRLTVT.